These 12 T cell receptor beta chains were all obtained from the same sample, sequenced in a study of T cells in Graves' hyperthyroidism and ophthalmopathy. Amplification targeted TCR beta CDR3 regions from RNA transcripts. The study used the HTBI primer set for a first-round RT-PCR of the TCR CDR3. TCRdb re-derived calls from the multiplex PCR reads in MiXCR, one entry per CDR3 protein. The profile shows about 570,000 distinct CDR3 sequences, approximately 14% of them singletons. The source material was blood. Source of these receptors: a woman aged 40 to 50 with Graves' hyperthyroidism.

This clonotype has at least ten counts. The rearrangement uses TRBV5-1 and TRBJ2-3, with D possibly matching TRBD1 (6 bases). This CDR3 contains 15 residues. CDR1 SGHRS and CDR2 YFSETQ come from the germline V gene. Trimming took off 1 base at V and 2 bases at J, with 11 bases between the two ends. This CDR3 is CASSLRQDFTDTQYF. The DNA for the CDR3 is TGCGCCAGCAGCTTGCGACAGGACTTCACAGATACGCAGTATTTT.

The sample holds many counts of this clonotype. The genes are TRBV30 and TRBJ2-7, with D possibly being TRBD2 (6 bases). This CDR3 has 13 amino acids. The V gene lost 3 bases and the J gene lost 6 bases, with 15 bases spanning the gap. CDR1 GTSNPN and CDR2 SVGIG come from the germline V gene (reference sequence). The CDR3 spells CAWSGGGPREQYF. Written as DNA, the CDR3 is TGTGCCTGGAGCGGGGGAGGACCTCGCGAGCAGTACTTC.

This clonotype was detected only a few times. CDR3 in DNA: TGCAGCGTTGAACCCTCAGGGGCTGGGGCCTATGGCTACACCTTC. Protein product: CSVEPSGAGAYGYTF. The chain couples TRBV29-1 to TRBJ1-2; possibly TRBD1 for D (6 bases). Trimming took off 2 bases at V and 4 bases at J, with 17 bases between the two ends. This CDR3 comprises 15 residues. Germline assignment: CDR1 SQVTM and CDR2 ANQGSEA.

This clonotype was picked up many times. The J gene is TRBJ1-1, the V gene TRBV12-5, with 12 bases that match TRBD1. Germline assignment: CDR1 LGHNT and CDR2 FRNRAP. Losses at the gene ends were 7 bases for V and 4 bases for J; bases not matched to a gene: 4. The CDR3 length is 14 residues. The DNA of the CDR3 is TGTGCTAGTGCCGGGACAGGGGGCAGCACTGAAGCTTTCTTT. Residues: CASAGTGGSTEAFF. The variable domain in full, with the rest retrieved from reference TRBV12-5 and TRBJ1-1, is DARVTQTPRHKVTEMGQEVTMRCQPILGHNTVFWYRQTMMQGLELLAYFRNRAPLDDSGMPKDRFSAEMPDATLATLKIQPSEPRDSAVYFCASAGTGGSTEAFFGQGTRLTVV.

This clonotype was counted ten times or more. CDR3 region: CASSLTTSGRSSEQYF. DNA of the CDR3: TGCGCCAGCAGCTTAACCACTAGCGGGAGGTCGAGCGAGCAGTACTTC. The rearrangement uses TRBV5-1 and TRBJ2-7, with 12 bases matching TRBD2. The CDR3 spans 16 residues. Germline CDR1 SGHRS, CDR2 YFSETQ. After removal of 2 bases from V and 6 bases from J, the junction contained 9 bases not matched to a gene.

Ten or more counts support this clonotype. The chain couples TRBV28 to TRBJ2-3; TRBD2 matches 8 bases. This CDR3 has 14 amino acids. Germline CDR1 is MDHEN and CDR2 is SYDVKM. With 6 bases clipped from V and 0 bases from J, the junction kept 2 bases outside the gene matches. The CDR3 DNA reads TGTGCCAGCAGGGCTAGCGGGAGCACAGATACGCAGTATTTT. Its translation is CASRASGSTDTQYF.

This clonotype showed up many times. CDR3 region: CATLWGQGSYEQYF. The CDR3 DNA sequence: TGTGCCACCCTGTGGGGCCAGGGGTCGTACGAGCAGTACTTC. This chain joins TRBV10-3 and TRBJ2-7, with D maybe TRBD1 (6 bases). The germline V gene has CDR1 ENHRY and CDR2 SYGVKD. CDR3 length: 14 residues. Trimming pared 10 bases from V and 4 bases from J, leaving 20 bases between.

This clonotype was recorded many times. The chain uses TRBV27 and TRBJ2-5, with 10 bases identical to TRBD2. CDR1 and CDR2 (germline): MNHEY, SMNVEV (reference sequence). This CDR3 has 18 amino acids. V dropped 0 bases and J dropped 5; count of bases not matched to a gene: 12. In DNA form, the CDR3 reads TGTGCCAGCAGTTTATCGAGGGTCCTAGCGGGAGTAAGGGAGACCCAGTACTTC. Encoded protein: CASSLSRVLAGVRETQYF.

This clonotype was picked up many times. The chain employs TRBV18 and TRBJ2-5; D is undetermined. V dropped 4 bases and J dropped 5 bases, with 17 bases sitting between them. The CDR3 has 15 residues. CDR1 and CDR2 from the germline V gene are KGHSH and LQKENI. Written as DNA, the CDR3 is TGTGCCAGCTCACTCGATTACATGTCCGGGGAGACCCAGTACTTC. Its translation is CASSLDYMSGETQYF. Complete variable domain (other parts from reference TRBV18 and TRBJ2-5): NAGVMQNPRHLVRRRGQEARLRCSPMKGHSHVYWYRQLPEEGLKFMVYLQKENIIDESGMPKERFSAEFPKEGPSILRIQQVVRGDSAAYFCASSLDYMSGETQYFGPGTRLLVL.

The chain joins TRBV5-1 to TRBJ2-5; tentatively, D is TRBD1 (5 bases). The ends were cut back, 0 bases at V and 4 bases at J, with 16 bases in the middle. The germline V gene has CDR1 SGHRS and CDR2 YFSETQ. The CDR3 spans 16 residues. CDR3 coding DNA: TGCGCCAGCAGCTTGGGGTGGGGCGTGGTAGCAGAGACCCAGTACTTC. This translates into CASSLGWGVVAETQYF.

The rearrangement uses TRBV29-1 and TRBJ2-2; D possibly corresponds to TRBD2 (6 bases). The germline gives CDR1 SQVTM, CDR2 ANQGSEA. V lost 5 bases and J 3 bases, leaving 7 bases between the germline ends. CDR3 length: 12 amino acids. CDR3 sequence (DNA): TGCAGCGTTCGGGAGTACACCGGGGAGCTGTTTTTT. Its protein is CSVREYTGELFF.

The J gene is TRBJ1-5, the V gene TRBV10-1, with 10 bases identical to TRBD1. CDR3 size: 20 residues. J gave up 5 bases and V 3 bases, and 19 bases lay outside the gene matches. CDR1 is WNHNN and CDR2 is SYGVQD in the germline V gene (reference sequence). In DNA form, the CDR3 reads TGCGCCAGCAGTGAAACAGTTGGAGACAGGGGGCTAGGGGTTGATCAGCCCCAGCATTTT. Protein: CASSETVGDRGLGVDQPQHF.